This T cell receptor beta chain was identified during a study of response to subunit inactivated influenza vaccine listed by TCRdb under 2018. In terms of the full investigation: Deep quantitative profiling of the T cell receptor repertoire was used in the study to follow responses to a trivalent subunit inactivated influenza vaccine. Broad study findings and their caveats: The authors suggested that each seasonal influenza vaccination may recruit only a limited number of new T cells.

The CDR3 length equals 14 residues, ends included. Here the CDR3 DNA is all that survives: 42 bases in frame from base 1. CDR1 and CDR2 were assigned from the germline V gene (reference sequence) as DFQATT and SNEGSKA. Relative to germline, V is missing 6 bases and J is missing 2 bases, with 7 bases of the junction outside any gene match. The protocol used for the library was RT-PCR. Sequencing used an Illumina HiSeq 2500. TCRdb ran its own pipeline on the public reads, namely fastp trimming at Q25 and MiXCR clone calling, and kept in-frame beta chains. Every CDR3 protein is listed once, alongside the most common genes and DNA of its rows. The table for this sample lists about 800,000 distinct CDR3 sequences; approximately 22% of them were counted only once. Together, the top ten hold 10% of the sample. A note on this clonotype: No cognate antigen has been identified for it. It is likely a read error, because the conserved phenylalanine at the end of the CDR3 is missing.

The V and J segments used are TRBV20-1 and TRBJ1-5; 7 middle bases align to TRBD1. This sequence originates from a man between 50 and 59 years old who received an inactivated influenza vaccine. Donor details come from another sample of the same person, matched by shared clones. Specimen: PBMCs from blood, collected 5 days after vaccination. At the DNA level, the sequence is TGCAGTGCAAACAGGGGCGGGGGCAATCAGCCCCAGCATATT. Protein translation: CSANRGGGNQPQHI.